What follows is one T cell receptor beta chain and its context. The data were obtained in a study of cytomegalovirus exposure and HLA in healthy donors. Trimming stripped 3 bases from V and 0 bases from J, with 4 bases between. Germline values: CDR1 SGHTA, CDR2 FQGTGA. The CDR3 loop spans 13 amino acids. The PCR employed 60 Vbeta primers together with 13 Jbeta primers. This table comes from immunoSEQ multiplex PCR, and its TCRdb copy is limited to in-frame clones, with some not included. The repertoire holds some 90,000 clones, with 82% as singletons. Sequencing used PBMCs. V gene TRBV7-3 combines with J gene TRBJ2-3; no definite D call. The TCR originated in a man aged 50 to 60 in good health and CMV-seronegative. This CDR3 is CASSLQSTDTQYF. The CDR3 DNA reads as TGTGCCAGCAGCTTGCAGAGCACAGATACGCAGTATTTT.